This T cell receptor (beta chain) was retrieved from a study of T cells in tuberculosis. Study context: The T cells targeted glucose monomycolate, a mycobacterial lipid, via CD1B. Regarding the study as a whole: T cells binding CD1B-GMM tetramer weakly possibly escaped the sort.

Using immunoSEQ multiplex PCR, the repertoire was profiled, and TCRdb retains in-frame clones only, with some absent. The sample yields 50,000 to 65,000 clones, around 90% seen once. Sorting used thawed, overnight-rested PBMC stained with anti-CD3, a viability dye and GMM-loaded CD1B tetramer. The CD1B tetramers carried C32 glucose monomycolate purified from Rhodococcus equi. CD14-expressing monocytes were removed from PBMC before cryopreservation and sorting. Each donor contributed roughly 92,000 sorted tetramer-negative cells. Trimming cost V 2 bases and J 2 bases, with 14 bases left between them. The CDR3 contains 15 residues. Germline V lookup: CDR1 SGDLS, CDR2 YYNGEE.

The TCR originated in an adult woman with latent tuberculosis. This chain uses TRBV9 with TRBJ2-7; D is possibly TRBD1 (6 bases). The sequenced material came from CD1b-GMM tetramer-negative cells sorted from PBMCs. The CDR3 nucleotides read TGTGCCAGCAGCGTTACCGGGACACAAGCCTACGAGCAGTACTTC. This translates into CASSVTGTQAYEQYF.